These 14 T cell receptor beta chains were all obtained from the same sample, sequenced in a study of T cell responses to AZD1222 COVID-19 vaccine. Sequencing used immunoSEQ multiplex PCR; TCRdb keeps in-frame clones, though not all of them. The data contain 100,000 or so clones, 85% to 90% of them seen just once; the ten biggest clones take up approximately 2.8%. The sequenced sample was peripheral blood, obtained on day 0 of AZD1222 vaccination. All receptors derive from an adult in good health.

The CDR3 sequence is CSASSGLPRDGYTF. CDR3 bases: TGCAGTGCTAGTTCCGGACTCCCGAGGGATGGCTACACCTTC. This chain connects TRBV20-1 to TRBJ1-2; D not resolved. Germline CDR1 DFQATT, CDR2 SNEGSKA (reference sequence). The CDR3 extends over 14 amino acids. The V end was cut by 3 bases, the J end by 6 bases, with 17 bases between.

This chain joins TRBV5-1 and TRBJ1-5; D remains ambiguous. V lost 0 bases and J lost 7, with 8 bases in between. Germline V gene data show CDR1 as SGHRS and CDR2 as YFSETQ. This CDR3 contains 13 residues. The CDR3 loop is CASSLGAGQPQHF. The CDR3 region has the DNA TGCGCCAGCAGCTTGGGGGCAGGACAGCCCCAGCATTTT.

This chain joins TRBV14 and TRBJ2-7; perhaps TRBD2 as D (5 bases). Trimming left V 4 bases short and J 3 bases short, with 10 bases between. The CDR3 extends over 13 amino acids. In germline, CDR1 is SGHDN, CDR2 FVKESK. CDR3 sequence: CASSPRVYYEQYF. The CDR3 nucleotides read TGTGCCAGCAGCCCGAGGGTTTACTACGAGCAGTACTTC.

The J gene is TRBJ1-1, the V gene TRBV2; D may be TRBD1 (5 bases). V lost 6 bases to trimming and J lost 1 base, with 15 bases between them. The V gene's germline CDR1 is SNHLY and CDR2 FYNNEI. CDR3 length: 15 amino acids. The chain's CDR3 is CASRLDSFRNTEAFF. For the CDR3, the DNA is TGTGCCAGCAGACTAGACAGTTTCCGGAACACTGAAGCTTTCTTT.

The chain uses TRBV10-3 and TRBJ1-3; D not certain. CDR1 and CDR2 from the germline V gene are ENHRY and SYGVKD. V shed 6 bases and J shed 0 bases, with 15 bases lying between them. The CDR3 covers 16 residues. The CDR3 DNA reads as TGTGCCATCAGAGATACCGGAGGCCTCTCTGGAAACACCATATATTTT. This translates into CAIRDTGGLSGNTIYF.

This clone has just one count. The chain carries TRBV9 and TRBJ1-4, with TRBD1 as a possible D gene (5 bases). Deletions cut 3 bases from V and 0 bases from J, with 9 bases between. CDR3 length equals 15 residues. Germline assignment: CDR1 SGDLS and CDR2 YYNGEE. The CDR3 is CASSAQATTNEKLFF. The DNA of the CDR3 is TGTGCCAGCAGCGCACAGGCTACAACTAATGAAAAACTGTTTTTT. The entire variable domain, with the rest obtained from reference TRBV9 and TRBJ1-4, is as follows: DSGVTQTPKHLITATGQRVTLRCSPRSGDLSVYWYQQSLDQGLQFLIQYYNGEERAKGNILERFSAQQFPDLHSELNLSSLELGDSALYFCASSAQATTNEKLFFGSGTQLSVL.

The chain combines TRBV7-2 with TRBJ1-2; the D is unclear. Trimming shortened V by 4 bases and J by 2 bases, and 11 bases separated the two germline ends. This CDR3 has 14 residues. Germline lookup yields CDR1 SGHTA and CDR2 FQGNSA. CDR3 sequence reads: CASSSEGWNYGYTF. DNA of the CDR3: TGTGCCAGCAGCTCCGAGGGCTGGAACTATGGCTACACCTTC. Based on the CDR3 plus reference TRBV7-2 and TRBJ1-2, the full variable domain is GAGVSQSPSNKVTEKGKDVELRCDPISGHTALYWYRQSLGQGLEFLIYFQGNSAPDKSGLPSDRFSAERTGGSVSTLTIQRTQQEDSAVYLCASSSEGWNYGYTFGSGTRLTVV.

The V and J genes are TRBV5-1 and TRBJ2-7; 8 nucleotides agree with TRBD1. The CDR3 loop spans 18 amino acids. V gave up 4 bases and J gave up 3 bases; unmatched junction bases: 18. In germline, CDR1 is SGHRS, CDR2 YFSETQ. CDR3 bases: TGCGCCAGCAGCACAGCCGGGACAGGAAAAATGAAAATCTACGAGCAGTACTTC. It codes for CASSTAGTGKMKIYEQYF.

This rearrangement joins TRBV7-6 to TRBJ1-2, with D possibly TRBD1 on 5 matching bases. From germline, CDR1 is SGHVS and CDR2 FNYEAQ. V dropped 1 base and J dropped 3 bases, with 12 bases sitting between them. The CDR3 is 15 residues long. The CDR3 loop reads CASSLGGREDYGYTF. DNA of the CDR3: TGTGCCAGCAGCTTAGGGGGCAGGGAGGACTATGGCTACACCTTC.

The gene calls are TRBV5-4 and TRBJ2-1, with a weak D call TRBD1 (6 bases). The V end lost 4 bases, the J end lost 2 bases, and 13 bases lay between the germline ends. The CDR3 covers 15 residues. Germline lookup yields CDR1 SGHNT and CDR2 YYREEE (reference sequence). The CDR3 nucleotides read TGTGCCAGCAGCCCAGAATACAGGGCCTACAATGAGCAGTTCTTC. Residues: CASSPEYRAYNEQFF.

The rearrangement links TRBV18 to TRBJ1-2; the D is unclear. This CDR3 has 14 residues. Trimming removed 2 bases at V and 1 base at J, with 8 bases between. The germline CDR1 and CDR2 sequences are KGHSH and LQKENI. The CDR3, as DNA: TGTGCCAGCTCACCATACGGCAGTAACTATGGCTACACCTTC. Translating gives CASSPYGSNYGYTF.

The chain has TRBV6-5 and TRBJ1-6; the D gene is possibly TRBD1 (6 bases). The CDR3 has 15 amino acids. With 2 bases removed from V and 10 bases from J, the gap between germline ends came to 15 bases. The V gene's germline CDR1 is MNHEY and CDR2 SVGAGI. The CDR3 nucleotides read TGTGCCAGCAGTTACAGTCCGGGGGCGACGTCACCCCTCCACTTT. It encodes CASSYSPGATSPLHF.

The table lists this clone with a count of one. The V call is TRBV5-1, the J call TRBJ1-6; unclear D gene. Trimming stripped 1 base from V and 7 bases from J, with 18 bases between. Germline V CDR1 and CDR2: SGHRS, YFSETQ. The CDR3 runs to 17 residues. The DNA for the CDR3 is TGCGCCAGCAGCTTGATTGACGGCGGTCTAGCCAATTCACCCCTCCACTTT. It encodes CASSLIDGGLANSPLHF. Combining the CDR3 with reference TRBV5-1 and TRBJ1-6 gives the whole variable domain KAGVTQTPRYLIKTRGQQVTLSCSPISGHRSVSWYQQTPGQGLQFLFEYFSETQRNKGNFPGRFSGRQFSNSRSEMNVSTLELGDSALYLCASSLIDGGLANSPLHFGNGTRLTVT.

This chain joins TRBV5-1 and TRBJ2-3; the D is unclear. Germline V gene lookup returns CDR1 SGHRS and CDR2 YFSETQ. Trimming took off 0 bases at V and 2 bases at J, with 10 bases between the two ends. The CDR3 has 15 amino acids. The chain's CDR3 is CASSLGFSSTDTQYF. CDR3 nucleotides: TGCGCCAGCAGCTTGGGCTTTTCGTCCACAGATACGCAGTATTTT. Together with reference TRBV5-1 and TRBJ2-3, the CDR3 gives the full variable domain: KAGVTQTPRYLIKTRGQQVTLSCSPISGHRSVSWYQQTPGQGLQFLFEYFSETQRNKGNFPGRFSGRQFSNSRSEMNVSTLELGDSALYLCASSLGFSSTDTQYFGPGTRLTVL.